This TCR beta chain was recovered during a study of blood T cells in healthy people across ages. Alongside a J-beta primer mix, a sample-barcoded 5' primer served in a second PCR lasting about 7 to 12 cycles. TCRdb redid the calling of the 5' RACE reads with MiXCR, one entry per CDR3 protein. This sample has about a million distinct CDR3 sequences; 35% to 40% occur once, and the top ten carry around 13%. The sample was blood. The source of this sequence is a young man in good health.

This CDR3 reads CASKRPTEASGGYTF. As DNA, the CDR3 is TGTGCCAGCAAACGACCCACAGAAGCGTCCGGTGGCTACACCTTC. The gene calls are TRBV6-1 and TRBJ1-2; no reliable D call. The V gene lost 7 bases and the J gene lost 7 bases, with 22 bases spanning the gap. This CDR3 is built from 15 residues. Per germline, CDR1 MNHNS and CDR2 SASEGT.